This T cell receptor (beta chain) was retrieved from a study of cytomegalovirus exposure and HLA in healthy donors (dated by TCRdb to 2016 to 2017). Broadly, across the study: According to an earlier analysis of 587 of the donors, 150 million to 200 million T cells yielded 90 million to 140 million unique TCR beta sequences and approximately 280 Gb of sequence data. An early release that covered some 630 HLA-typed donors contained approximately 290 gigabases of sequencing data and 65 million to 100 million unique TCR sequences. Of the 350 to 400 genotyped donors, over 65% fell in the genetic ancestry cluster associated with self-reported Caucasian donors. The study was designed to test whether signatures of past pathogen exposure could be identified by cataloging public T cell receptors. The study used immunosequencing to profile the T cell repertoires of about 670 subjects and linked those repertoires to cytomegalovirus serostatus. Along with the approximately 670-subject first cohort, a separate validation cohort of over a hundred different subjects was used. The study combined high-throughput TCR immunosequencing, statistical association of individual TCRs with disease status, and machine learning to predict cytomegalovirus infection status. In a later analysis, previously published TCR beta repertoires from more than 500 donors were re-analyzed and high-resolution HLA genotyping was added so that TCR occurrence patterns could be studied. In the later analysis, no new phenotypic data were used to find candidate immune exposures; instead, reliance was placed on TCR beta sequences and their occurrence across donors. In an earlier analysis of a few hundred of the donors, high-throughput TCR beta sequencing was used to judge whether each TCR beta V gene segment behaved as functional or pseudogenic. Donor age, sex, ethnicity and CMV serostatus were compiled together with the repertoire data. Genome-wide SNP genotypes for about 65% of the 666 donors were used in a later genetic analysis, which treated that subset as a discovery cohort. Every repertoire in the discovery cohort had been generated on one and the same sequencing platform. HLA typing included class I and class II loci at four-digit resolution. Typing coverage varied by locus: roughly 620-640 donors for A, B, C, DRB1 and DQB1; approximately 520 for DQA1; nearly 610 for DPA1; more than 450 for DPB1. About 5 DR-DQ haplotypes were handled as single units for association and clustering, since linkage in the cohort was strong. On average, roughly 250,000 unique TCR beta nucleotide sequences were sequenced per donor among a few hundred genotyped donors of the cohort, with around 19% of those sequences being non-productive.

In total, 630 or so healthy bone marrow donors made up the cohort. Cohort members were all nominally healthy when sampled, although unrecorded immune exposures were likely present. The donor tested CMV seropositive, placing the donor among the approximately 290 seropositive members of the cohort. A peripheral blood sample was collected from each donor, and TCR beta sequencing was performed on peripheral blood mononuclear cells. Genomic DNA extraction from the blood cell samples was performed with the Qiagen DNeasy Blood Extraction Kit. From a lookup of the germline V gene, CDR1 and CDR2 are SGHVS and FQNEAQ. There are 14 amino acids in the CDR3, from cysteine to phenylalanine inclusive. Only the CDR3 region is kept as DNA, spanning 42 bases read in frame from base 1. Trimming at the junction amounts to 6 bases on V and 2 bases on J, and the germline ends lie 11 bases apart. A word on this clone: Its antigen specificity is not known. No much larger clone is present one base from it, and per-base qualities are unavailable.

Libraries were built with the immunoSEQ multiplex PCR assay. For the multiplex PCR, a mixture combining 60 forward primers for TCR Vbeta segments and 13 reverse primers for TCR Jbeta segments was used. The CDR3 region of rearranged TCR beta genes was amplified from genomic DNA by a multiplex PCR assay. The Illumina HiSeq System was used to sequence the amplified TCR beta libraries as 87-base-pair reads. The study's processing was this. Across the 640 or so repertoires, a later analysis counted roughly 84 million unique TCR beta chains, roughly 11 million of which were shared by at least two donors. Raw reads were error-corrected and collapsed into unique sequences by a nearest-neighbor algorithm in which closely related sequences were merged to remove PCR and sequencing errors. Alignment of CDR3 sequences to IMGT reference sequences was used to assign V, D and J gene segments. For a sequence to be retained, a match of at least six nucleotides to both a V gene segment and a J gene segment was required. Rearrangements were classified as productive when the CDR3 lacked stop codons and remained in frame with V and J, and all other rearrangements were classified as non-productive. CDR3 was defined by IMGT convention, running from the second conserved V-encoded cysteine to the conserved J-encoded phenylalanine. In an earlier analysis of 550 to 650 of the donors, sequences lacking an unambiguous match to a single V gene segment were excluded. An earlier analysis of several hundred of the donors called V segments functional above 56.7% productive rearrangements and segregating when the between-donor standard deviation exceeded 5%. A statistical classification framework was built to diagnose cytomegalovirus status from the catalog of TCR beta chain sequences. In a later analysis, TCR nucleotide sequences were compared against IMGT/GENE-DB human TR gene sequences so that V and J genes could be assigned. A later analysis assigned CDR3 sequences and most-parsimonious VDJ recombination scenarios with the TCRdist pipeline. A later analysis defined each TCR beta chain by its CDR3 amino acid sequence plus V-gene family, and excluded reads lacking a unique V-gene family. In a later analysis, fewer than 600 highly shared, low-generation-probability nucleotide sequences were removed to address suspected cross-contamination and a sequencing artifact. In a later analysis, a clonal expansion index was calculated for each public chain from normalized within-repertoire ranks of inferred template counts. In a later analysis, generation probabilities were computed with a VDJ recombination model fitted to out-of-frame rearrangements, and the resulting probabilities were checked against IGoR. In a later analysis, TCR-TCR, TCR-HLA and TCR-CMV co-occurrence was scored with hypergeometric tests, and a repertoire-size bias correction was applied to TCR pairs. A later analysis estimated false discovery rates by permuting HLA or CMV assignments 20 times. In a later analysis, co-occurring TCRs were grouped using DBSCAN, with TCRdist sequence similarity added in when clustering inside HLA-allele-positive subsets. For co-occurrence clustering, repertoires with fewer than 30,000 or more than 120,000 public chains were excluded, along with roughly 5 repertoires with anomalous nucleotide sharing. Sourced from immuneACCESS, this table was stored by TCRdb with only in-frame sequences that have V and J called. A share of the clones is absent; for the studies checked, an unresolved V gene accounts for under half, and the remainder has no known explanation. The V and J calls and the clone size are those of that table, but D and trimming were determined from the DNA. In all, the sample holds about 130,000 clones, and approximately 79% of those were seen once. Around 4.1% of the sample is taken by the ten largest.

Study-wide findings and limitations: Correlated functional status among segregating V segments might be attributable to linkage disequilibrium, but an unknown experimental factor could not be ruled out. In a later analysis, around 17,000 TCR beta sequences were associated with specific HLA alleles at a false discovery rate of 0.05. A group of highly shared sequence variants was considered likely to be a technical artifact of the sequencing pipeline. Because HLA typing was unavailable for some donors at each locus, only the typed subset was used in association tests. Roughly 17 rarely observed V segments, including chromosome 9 orphons, were excluded from the earlier analysis of about 500 of the donors because counts were too low. Immune exposure information for the cohort was limited to CMV serostatus. Compared with the roughly 700-donor mean, donors in an Asian-associated ancestry cluster had fewer N-insertions in productive TCRs, according to a later genetic analysis. In this cohort, only TCR beta chains were sequenced, and detectable features were limited by the absence of alpha or paired-chain data. Presence/absence analyses assumed roughly uniform sequencing depth across donors, an assumption that may not hold. It was suggested by the authors that the approach could potentially be generalized to other disease states and immunological phenotypes. In a later analysis, most CMV-associated TCR beta chains were found to appear HLA-restricted, with HLA associations seemingly driven largely by CMV exposure. The classifier was reported to diagnose cytomegalovirus status with high specificity and sensitivity in both the original and validation cohorts. Compared with equally common non-associated chains, HLA-associated TCR beta chains in a later analysis were more clonally expanded and had lower generation probabilities. Some IMGT-functional V segments, including TRBV6-2 and TRBV6-3, could not be told apart with the 87-base-pair reads, so those segments were excluded. Most TCR sequences were seen in very few donors, while some public TCRs were found in many individuals. The study gave a list of 150 to 200 TCR beta chains associated with cytomegalovirus. In vitro tests confirmed that three of the cytomegalovirus-associated TCR beta chains recognize cytomegalovirus antigens. Broadly in line with IMGT annotations, most TCR beta V segments showed up in productive rearrangements about 90% or about 30% of the time in an earlier analysis of around 550 of the donors. According to a later analysis, TCR association rates differed among HLA loci, with DRB1 alleles showing the most associated TCRs and HLA-C alleles showing the fewest. Several of the top co-occurrence clusters appeared to be linked to parvovirus B19, influenza, CMV and Epstein-Barr virus, according to a later analysis. V-gene and J-gene trimming of TCR beta chains was associated with a missense DCLRE1C variant in a later genetic analysis, and the association was replicated in an independent cohort. Assigning TCR associations to individual alleles was difficult when HLA alleles, especially DR and DQ, strongly co-occurred. A further reported finding was that TCR beta sequences accurately predicted the HLA-A and HLA-B alleles for most subjects in the first cohort.

This receptor chain uses TRBV7-8 and TRBJ1-3, with the D gene uncertain. This receptor was identified in a man between 18 and 29 years old in good health and CMV-seropositive. The material sequenced was PBMCs. The base sequence is TGTGCCAGCAGGGAAGGGAGTACTGGAAACACCATATATTTT. The translation is CASREGSTGNTIYF.